This T cell receptor (beta chain) was retrieved from a study of chronic HIV infection and antiretroviral therapy. TCRdb reprocessed the 5' RACE reads with MiXCR, giving one entry per CDR3 protein. The sample records fewer than 40,000 distinct CDR3 sequences, about 8.1% being singletons. This CDR3 comprises 14 residues. V was clipped by 1 base and J by 5 bases; unmatched bases: 4. The germline gives CDR1 MGHRA, CDR2 YSYEKL. The TCR comes from an adult who had HIV and had not received antiretroviral therapy, or was an uninfected healthy control (not recorded which). The sample taken for sequencing was peripheral blood. The chain is built from TRBV4-1 and TRBJ2-5, with 7 nucleotides matching TRBD1. The CDR3 DNA sequence: TGCGCCAGCAGCCAAGTAAGGGGGCTGGAGACCCAGTACTTC. This translates into CASSQVRGLETQYF.